Sequencing of this T cell receptor beta chain was carried out in a study of Ad26.COV2.S vaccination and SARS-CoV-2 variants (TCRdb year 2021). Study-wide context: Vaccine-arm donors came from COV1001, a multicentre, randomized, double-blind, placebo-controlled phase I-IIa trial of Ad26.COV2.S in healthy adults. Ad26.COV2.S was administered intramuscularly at 5 x 10^10 or 1 x 10^11 viral particles, either as a single shot or as two shots given 56 days apart. TCRbeta repertoire sequencing was used to assess the specificity and breadth of SARS-CoV-2-reactive T cell receptors after Ad26.COV2.S vaccination. The TCR-sequenced set comprised approximately 32 samples: roughly 19 Ad26.COV2.S vaccine recipients, 5 placebo recipients and 8 SARS-CoV-2 convalescent individuals. Trial participants were randomized into five groups of five: low-dose or high-dose Ad26.COV2.S given once or twice, or placebo on both occasions. Investigators remained blinded to trial group allocation during experiments and outcome assessment.

The immunoSEQ Assay was used to sequence TCRbeta CDR3 regions. After extraction, genomic DNA underwent amplification by bias-controlled multiplex PCR, followed by high-throughput sequencing. In the original analysis: To quantify the absolute abundance of every unique TCRbeta CDR3 region, sequences were collapsed and filtered. Usable DNA was measured by amplifying reference genes present in all nucleated cells, and TCRbeta template counts were normalized to that usable DNA to estimate T cell fraction. Repertoire TCRs were annotated as SARS-CoV-2-specific when V gene, CDR3 amino acid sequence and J gene were exactly matched to a known reactive TCR set. The reference SARS-CoV-2 TCR set came from MIRA and was filtered for enrichment in COVID-19-positive ImmuneCODE repertoires, removing public or cross-reactive TCRs. Using the MIRA antigens, annotated TCRs were further analysed by specific ORF or by position within an ORF. Breadth was defined as the number of annotated unique rearrangements divided by the total number of unique productive rearrangements, and depth was defined as the summed frequency of the annotated unique rearrangements. Group comparisons of TCR breadth used two-sided Wilcoxon rank-sum tests. The clones in this table, taken by TCRdb from immuneACCESS, are in-frame only. Not every clone is retained; where verified, under half of the shortfall comes from an unresolved V gene, and the cause of the rest is unknown. V and J calls and clone size follow that table, whereas D and trimming were derived from the DNA. The sample has about 400,000 clones on record, approximately 92% of them singletons. About 1.7% of the sample goes to the ten largest clones.

Per the germline V gene (reference sequence), LNHDA is the CDR1 and SQIVND is the CDR2. A distance of 29 bases separates the germline ends of V and J, which lose 8 bases and 6 bases respectively. The CDR3 contains 17 residues, cysteine and phenylalanine counted. Here the CDR3 DNA is all that survives: 51 bases in frame from base 1. With regard to this clone: Its cognate antigen has yet to be identified. No qualities accompany the bases; no much larger clone lies one base away.

The sample's treatment or condition label is to be understood as: approximately 18 received Ad26.COV2.S at low or high dose, single or two shots; 5 received placebo; per-sample allocation not given. Repertoires of vaccine and placebo recipients were sequenced from samples taken on day 63 after the first injection. Cohort 1b enrolled 25 or so adults aged 18-55 years at a single site in Boston, USA, between 29 July and 7 August 2020. Ad26.COV2.S was a replication-incompetent adenovirus type 26 vector that expressed a prefusion-stabilized SARS-CoV-2 spike protein derived from the original Wuhan strain. Results the study describes overall, beyond this receptor: The study was not powered to compare responses between vaccine doses or regimens. It was noted by the authors that total T cell responses may have been underestimated by the TCR breadth and depth analyses. Spike-specific TCR breadth was higher in Ad26.COV2.S recipients than in placebo recipients (P = 0.0014). Substantial breadth of spike-specific CD8+ and CD4+ T cell responses was reported after vaccination. Vaccine and placebo recipients had similar non-spike TCR breadth, a finding consistent with the vaccine containing only spike.

The sample was peripheral blood, taken in a trial of Ad26.COV2.S vaccine versus placebo. The chain links TRBV19 with TRBJ2-7; the D element could tentatively be TRBD1 or TRBD2, as 5 bases agree for each. The sequence derives from a person aged 18 to 65 who received the Ad26.COV2.S COVID-19 vaccine or a placebo. The base sequence is TGTGCCAGTCCAAGGACCGGGATCCCCCTAACAGGCACCGAGCAGTACTTC. Translated, it reads CASPRTGIPLTGTEQYF.